The 14 T cell receptor beta chains below all came from one sample that was sequenced in a study of T cells in Graves' hyperthyroidism and ophthalmopathy. Authors of the study amplified TCR beta CDR3 regions from RNA transcripts. Initially, a first-round RT-PCR of the TCR CDR3 employed the HTBI primer set. Via MiXCR, TCRdb re-called the multiplex PCR reads, giving one row per CDR3 protein. The data hold approximately 330,000 distinct CDR3 sequences, with roughly a fifth observed a single time. Sequenced sample: blood. These TCRs come from a woman aged 50 to 65 with Graves' hyperthyroidism.

This clonotype was counted many times. The rearrangement links TRBV14 to TRBJ2-1, with 9 positions matching TRBD2. V trimming: 1 base; J trimming: 9 bases; junction bases outside the gene matches: 7. The CDR3 is 15 amino acids. The V gene's germline CDR1 is SGHDN and CDR2 FVKESK. The DNA of the CDR3 is TGTGCCAGCAGCCAAGGAGGCGGGAGGGCGACTGAGCAGTTCTTC. Its protein product is CASSQGGGRATEQFF.

The V gene is TRBV15, the J gene TRBJ2-1; 9 nucleotides align to TRBD2. Trimming took 6 bases from V and 6 from J; bases not matched to a gene: 6. CDR1 and CDR2 (germline): LNHNV, YYDKDF (reference sequence). CDR3 length: 14 amino acids. The CDR3 DNA reads TGTGCCACCAGTATTGGGCGGGAGGGCAATGAGCAGTTCTTC. Translation: CATSIGREGNEQFF.

The sample holds many counts of this clonotype. This chain joins TRBV5-1 and TRBJ2-3; 7 bases line up with TRBD1. The CDR3 runs to 15 residues. Trimming at V came to 5 bases and at J to 0 bases, leaving 6 bases not matched to a gene. CDR1 and CDR2 (germline): SGHRS, YFSETQ. The DNA for the CDR3 is TGCGCCAGCAGACAGGGGTCCTATAGCACAGATACGCAGTATTTT. It codes for CASRQGSYSTDTQYF.

In this sample, this clonotype turned up many times. This chain links TRBV6-5 with TRBJ1-1; 7 bases agree with TRBD1. Germline trimming cut 4 bases from V and 0 bases from J; bases unmatched to any gene: 14. Germline assignment: CDR1 MNHEY and CDR2 SVGAGI. There are 18 residues in the CDR3. DNA of the CDR3: TGTGCCAGCAGTTCCGGAATTGGGACAGCTCTTATGAACACTGAAGCTTTCTTT. Protein: CASSSGIGTALMNTEAFF.

This clonotype appeared a few times. The V call is TRBV5-1, the J call TRBJ2-3; D gene ambiguous. The germline V gene has CDR1 SGHRS and CDR2 YFSETQ. The CDR3 loop spans 15 amino acids. The ends were cut back, 2 bases at V and 0 bases at J, with 10 bases in the middle. The CDR3 DNA reads as TGCGCCAGCAGCTTCCTCGGCCGGAGCACAGATACGCAGTATTTT. The encoded protein is CASSFLGRSTDTQYF.

Many counts were recorded for this clonotype. The chain combines TRBV7-2 with TRBJ1-6, with a tentative D call TRBD1 (5 bases). Germline V CDR1 and CDR2: SGHTA, FQGNSA. With 0 bases removed from V and 7 bases from J, the gap between germline ends came to 10 bases. The CDR3 spans 15 residues. The chain's CDR3 is CASSLAGAGNSPLHF. The CDR3 region has the DNA TGTGCCAGCAGCTTAGCAGGGGCGGGGAATTCACCCCTCCACTTT.

This clonotype has ten or more counts. The rearrangement uses TRBV13 and TRBJ2-1; tentative D call: TRBD2 (6 bases). Germline V gives CDR1 PRHDT, CDR2 FYEKMQ (reference sequence). Trimming shortened V by 5 bases and J by 1 base, and 12 bases separated the two germline ends. The CDR3 sequence is 15 residues long. The CDR3 spells CASSVRDSSYNEQFF. The CDR3 DNA reads TGTGCCAGCAGCGTCCGGGACTCGTCCTACAATGAGCAGTTCTTC. Supplemented by reference TRBV13 and TRBJ2-1, the full variable domain reads AAGVIQSPRHLIKEKRETATLKCYPIPRHDTVYWYQQGPGQDPQFLISFYEKMQSDKGSIPDRFSAQQFSDYHSELNMSSLELGDSALYFCASSVRDSSYNEQFFGPGTRLTVL.

This clonotype occurred a few times. The V call is TRBV19, the J call TRBJ2-7; possibly TRBD1 for D (6 bases). Germline CDR1 and CDR2: LNHDA and SQIVND (reference sequence). The CDR3 is 14 amino acids. Trimming cost V 5 bases and J 2 bases, with 13 bases left between them. CDR3 region: CASSSSRDTYEQYF. CDR3 sequence (DNA): TGTGCCAGTAGTTCCTCCCGGGACACCTACGAGCAGTACTTC.

This sequence joins TRBV10-3 and TRBJ2-3; 10 positions match TRBD1. V lost 7 bases, J lost 5 bases, and 9 bases stayed unmatched. The CDR3 is 15 residues long. In germline, CDR1 is ENHRY, CDR2 SYGVKD. In DNA, the CDR3 is TGTGCCATCACTGCGACAGGGGGCAGTCGAGATACGCAGTATTTT. Amino acid sequence: CAITATGGSRDTQYF.

This clonotype was seen at least ten times. The J gene is TRBJ2-7, the V gene TRBV2; D unresolved. Germline values: CDR1 SNHLY, CDR2 FYNNEI. Trimming took 5 bases from V and 3 from J, leaving 8 bases between them. This CDR3 comprises 12 residues. The CDR3 here is CASSPNFYEQYF. CDR3 DNA sequence: TGTGCCAGCAGTCCAAATTTCTACGAGCAGTACTTC. Complete variable domain (other parts from reference TRBV2 and TRBJ2-7): EPEVTQTPSHQVTQMGQEVILRCVPISNHLYFYWYRQILGQKVEFLVSFYNNEISEKSEIFDDQFSVERPDGSNFTLKIRSTKLEDSAMYFCASSPNFYEQYFGPGTRLTVT.

This clonotype has a count of ten or more. This rearrangement joins TRBV20-1 to TRBJ2-6; TRBD1 aligns across 11 bases. Trimming took 5 bases from V and 0 from J; bases not matched to a gene: 9. The CDR3 contains 18 residues. Germline CDR1 is DFQATT and CDR2 is SNEGSKA (reference sequence). CDR3 DNA sequence: TGCAGTGCTCGTAGACGAGGGACAGGGGGCTCTGGGGCCAACGTCCTGACTTTC. Its translation: CSARRRGTGGSGANVLTF.

This clonotype was seen repeatedly, ten times or more. V gene TRBV10-3 combines with J gene TRBJ2-2; a weak D match, TRBD2 (6 bases). CDR1 is ENHRY, CDR2 SYGVKD, per germline. V lost 3 bases and J lost 4, with 9 bases in between. The CDR3 extends over 14 amino acids. The DNA of the CDR3 is TGTGCCATCAGTGACAGGGAGGCCACCGGGGAGCTGTTTTTT. Protein: CAISDREATGELFF.

V usage is TRBV2 and J usage is TRBJ2-1; 15 positions agree with TRBD2. CDR1 is SNHLY and CDR2 is FYNNEI in the germline V gene. The V gene end was trimmed by 4 bases and the J gene end by 6 bases; junction bases not matched to a gene: 10. The CDR3 is 18 residues long. This CDR3 reads CASSVPGLAGGSVNEQFF. As DNA, the CDR3 is TGTGCCAGCAGTGTGCCGGGACTAGCGGGAGGTTCGGTCAATGAGCAGTTCTTC.

This clonotype was seen repeatedly, ten times or more. This chain links TRBV20-1 with TRBJ1-1; tentatively, D is TRBD1 (5 bases). Germline CDR1 reads DFQATT; CDR2 reads SNEGSKA (reference sequence). The CDR3 runs 15 residues. V lost 0 bases to trimming and J lost 7 bases, with 18 bases between them. CDR3 in DNA: TGCAGTGCTAGAGACCCGGGAGGGGTCGACGTTGAAGCTTTCTTT. Protein product: CSARDPGGVDVEAFF.